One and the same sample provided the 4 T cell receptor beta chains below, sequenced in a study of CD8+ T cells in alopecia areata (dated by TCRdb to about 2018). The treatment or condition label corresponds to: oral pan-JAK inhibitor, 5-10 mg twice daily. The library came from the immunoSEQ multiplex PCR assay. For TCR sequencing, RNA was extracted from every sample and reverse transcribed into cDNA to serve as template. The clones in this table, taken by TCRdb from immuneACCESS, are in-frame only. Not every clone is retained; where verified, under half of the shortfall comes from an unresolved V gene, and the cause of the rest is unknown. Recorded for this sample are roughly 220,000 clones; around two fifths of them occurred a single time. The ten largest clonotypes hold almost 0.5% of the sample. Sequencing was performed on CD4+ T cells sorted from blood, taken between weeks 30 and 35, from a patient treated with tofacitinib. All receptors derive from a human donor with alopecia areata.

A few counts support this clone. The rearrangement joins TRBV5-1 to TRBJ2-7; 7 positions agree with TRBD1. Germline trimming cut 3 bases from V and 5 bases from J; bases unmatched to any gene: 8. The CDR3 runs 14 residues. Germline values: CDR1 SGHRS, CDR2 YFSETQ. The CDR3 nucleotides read TGCGCCAGCAGCTACTCACAGGGGTACAACGAGCAGTACTTC. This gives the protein CASSYSQGYNEQYF.

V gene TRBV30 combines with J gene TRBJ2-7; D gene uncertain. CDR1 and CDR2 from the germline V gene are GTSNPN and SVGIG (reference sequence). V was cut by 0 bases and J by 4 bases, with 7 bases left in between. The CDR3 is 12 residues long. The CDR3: CAWSVDRYEQYF. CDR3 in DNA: TGTGCCTGGAGTGTGGATCGTTACGAGCAGTACTTC.

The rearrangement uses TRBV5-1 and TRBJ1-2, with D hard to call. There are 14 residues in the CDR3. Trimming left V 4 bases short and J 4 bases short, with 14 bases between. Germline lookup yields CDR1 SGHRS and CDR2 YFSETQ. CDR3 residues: CASSLLPDPYGYTF. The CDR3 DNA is TGCGCCAGCAGCCTCCTACCCGACCCCTATGGCTACACCTTC.

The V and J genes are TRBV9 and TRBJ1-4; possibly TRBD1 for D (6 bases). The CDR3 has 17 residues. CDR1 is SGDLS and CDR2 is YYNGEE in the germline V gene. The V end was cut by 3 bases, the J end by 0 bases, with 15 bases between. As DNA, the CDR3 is TGTGCCAGCAGCGAGAGGGTAGGGGGAACAACTAATGAAAAACTGTTTTTT. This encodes CASSERVGGTTNEKLFF.